This T cell receptor beta chain was observed in a study of blood T cell repertoires in COVID-19. Clinical history reported by participants formed the basis on which cohorts were assigned. Either two negative PCRs, clearance, or symptom resolution qualified Cohort 3 donors as recovered. Here immunoSEQ multiplex PCR was the method, and the copy in TCRdb shows in-frame clones only, minus some. The sample contains about half a million clones, less than 90% of which appear only once. This clonotype originated in a woman in her fifties or sixties who had recovered from COVID-19. Sequenced: PBMCs or T cells enriched from blood (not recorded which).

The CDR3 is CAISERAGANEKLFF. The CDR3 nucleotides read TGTGCCATCAGTGAGCGAGCGGGGGCTAATGAAAAACTGTTTTTT. The gene calls are TRBV10-3 and TRBJ1-4, with TRBD1 as a possible D gene (5 bases). The V end was cut by 2 bases, the J end by 3 bases, with 10 bases between. Germline V CDR1 and CDR2: ENHRY, SYGVKD. The CDR3 has 15 amino acids.